This entry concerns a single TCR beta chain. The ends lost 2 bases at V and 10 bases at J; junction bases unmatched: 23. The length of the CDR3 is 18 residues. Germline values: CDR1 SGHKS, CDR2 YYEKEE (reference sequence). Per the original data handling: Using reference gene primer amplification, nucleated cell counts were estimated. TCRdb's table, derived via immunoSEQ multiplex PCR, lists solely in-frame clones and lacks some. Clone size and the V and J calls come from that table; the DNA yielded D and trimming. This table has tens of thousands of clones, over 80% appearing once. This entry comes from a study of blood T cell repertoires in COVID-19. Background on the study: The study drew acute and convalescent COVID-19 samples from the United States, Italy and Spain. T cells, B-cell-depleted T cells, or PBMCs provided the cDNA or gDNA that served as material.

The chain links TRBV5-5 to TRBJ1-1; 7 bases are a match to TRBD1. The clonotype originates from a woman aged 70-85 years with acute or convalescent COVID-19. The sequenced sample consisted of peripheral blood. The CDR3 DNA is TGTGCCAGCAGCTTTCGGGACAGTTTGATTTTAGAGTCTATTGGAGCTTTCTTT. It encodes CASSFRDSLILESIGAFF. The whole variable domain, filled in from reference TRBV5-5 and TRBJ1-1, reads DAGVTQSPTHLIKTRGQQVTLRCSPISGHKSVSWYQQVLGQGPQFIFQYYEKEERGRGNFPDRFSARQFPNYSSELNVNALLLGDSALYLCASSFRDSLILESIGAFFGQGTRLTVV.